This TCR beta chain was identified in a study of blood T cell repertoires in COVID-19. Looking at the study overall: The analysed material was cDNA or gDNA that came from T cells, B-cell-depleted T cells, or PBMCs.

The method was immunoSEQ multiplex PCR; TCRdb's version includes in-frame clones alone and lacks a portion of them. The sample lists about 190,000 clones, 86% seen once, with about 9.6% in the top ten. The V end was cut by 3 bases, the J end by 6 bases, with 8 bases between. This CDR3 spans 13 amino acids. Germline V gene sequence: CDR1 MNHEY, CDR2 SMNVEV (reference sequence). Those enrolled, adults aged about 18 to 95 years, came from under 25 US areas. Resolution of symptoms, clearance, or two negative PCRs was present in recovered Cohort 3 donors. The sequencing input was PBMCs or T cells enriched from blood (not recorded which). This clonotype was sampled from a woman in her twenties or thirties who had recovered from COVID-19. V is TRBV27 and J is TRBJ2-2; D is perhaps TRBD1 (5 bases). The CDR3 is CASSFSGSGELFF. The CDR3 nucleotides are TGTGCCAGCAGTTTCTCAGGGTCCGGGGAGCTGTTTTTT.